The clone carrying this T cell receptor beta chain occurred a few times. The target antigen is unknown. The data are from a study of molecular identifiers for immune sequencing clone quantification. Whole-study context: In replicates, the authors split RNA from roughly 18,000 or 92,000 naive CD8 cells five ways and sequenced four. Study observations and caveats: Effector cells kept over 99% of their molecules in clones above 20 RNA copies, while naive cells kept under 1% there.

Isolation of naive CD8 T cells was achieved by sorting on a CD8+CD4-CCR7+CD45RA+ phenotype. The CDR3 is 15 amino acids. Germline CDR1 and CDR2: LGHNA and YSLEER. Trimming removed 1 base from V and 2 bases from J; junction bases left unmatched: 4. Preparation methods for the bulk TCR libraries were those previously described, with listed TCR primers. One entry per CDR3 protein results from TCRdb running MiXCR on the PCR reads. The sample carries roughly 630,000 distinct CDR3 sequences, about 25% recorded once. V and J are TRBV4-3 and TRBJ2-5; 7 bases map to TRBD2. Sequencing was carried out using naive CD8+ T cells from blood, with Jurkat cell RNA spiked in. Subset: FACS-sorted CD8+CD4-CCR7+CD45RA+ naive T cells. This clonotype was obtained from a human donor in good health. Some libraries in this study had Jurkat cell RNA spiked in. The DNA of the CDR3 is TGCGCCAGCAGCCAAGTTTGGCGGGGGCAAGAGACCCAGTACTTC. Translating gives CASSQVWRGQETQYF.